A single sample gave rise to the 3 T cell receptor beta chains below, sequenced in a study of T cells in Graves' hyperthyroidism and ophthalmopathy. RNA transcripts served as the template for amplifying TCR beta CDR3 regions. First-round RT-PCR of the TCR CDR3 relied on the HTBI primer set. Each CDR3 protein is one row after TCRdb ran MiXCR on the multiplex PCR reads. The top ten hold approximately 8.4% of the sample, which has roughly 740,000 distinct CDR3 sequences, approximately 16% seen once. Sequencing used blood. These TCRs come from a man younger than 35 with Graves' hyperthyroidism.

This clonotype has ten or more counts. V usage is TRBV15 and J usage is TRBJ2-5; 7 bases align to TRBD2. CDR1 and CDR2 from the germline V gene are LNHNV and YYDKDF (reference sequence). The CDR3 totals 16 residues. With 0 bases clipped from V and 5 bases from J, the junction kept 9 bases outside the gene matches. CDR3 loop: CATSRDGNSGEETQYF. The CDR3 coding sequence is TGTGCCACCAGCAGAGATGGGAACAGCGGGGAGGAGACCCAGTACTTC.

The chain has TRBV13 and TRBJ2-1; TRBD2 aligns across 8 bases. V shed 0 bases and J 8 bases; nucleotides not matched to a gene: 9. Germline V gene sequence: CDR1 PRHDT, CDR2 FYEKMQ (reference sequence). This CDR3 has 16 residues. CDR3 amino acids: CASSLGRGGSGDEQFF. As DNA, the CDR3 is TGTGCCAGCAGCTTAGGCCGCGGGGGGAGCGGCGATGAGCAGTTCTTC.

This chain joins TRBV27 and TRBJ1-5; 7 bases are a match to TRBD1. Germline V gene data show CDR1 as MNHEY and CDR2 as SMNVEV (reference sequence). V gave up 9 bases and J gave up 5 bases; unmatched junction bases: 7. This CDR3 comprises 13 residues. This CDR3 is CASGTAEYQPQHF. The CDR3 bases are TGTGCCAGTGGGACAGCCGAATATCAGCCCCAGCATTTT.